Below are 32 T cell receptor beta chains sequenced from a single sample in a study of blood T cell repertoires in COVID-19 (dated by TCRdb to about 2020). Libraries were made using the immunoSEQ multiplex PCR assay. The immuneACCESS repertoire file appears here via TCRdb, limited to in-frame rearrangements. These files lack a portion of the clones; in checked studies, under half of the deficit traces to unresolved V genes, and the cause of the others is not known. Counted in this sample were a few hundred thousand clones; around nine tenths of them appeared once. The biggest ten clones account for 1.5% to 2% of the sample. Sequenced material: PBMCs or T cells enriched from blood (not recorded which). The receptors stem from a woman in her forties who had recovered from COVID-19.

As to this clone: The same CDR3 is also encoded by other DNA sequences in this sample. The chain recombines TRBV2 with TRBJ1-1; the D gene is possibly TRBD1 (6 bases). The germline V gene has CDR1 SNHLY and CDR2 FYNNEI. The CDR3 totals 13 residues. V was shortened by 4 bases and J by 1 base, with 7 bases between the two germline ends. The CDR3 reads CASSGGQNTEAFF. The CDR3 DNA follows: TGTGCCAGCAGTGGGGGACAGAACACTGAAGCTTTCTTT.

The V and J genes are TRBV4-2 and TRBJ1-1, with a weak D call TRBD1 (5 bases). Deletions cut 0 bases from V and 4 bases from J, with 12 bases between. The CDR3 has 15 amino acids. CDR1 is LGHNA, CDR2 YNFKEQ, per germline. The CDR3 region has the DNA TGTGCCAGCAGCCAAGATACCCAGGGACTCACTGAAGCTTTCTTT. The encoded protein is CASSQDTQGLTEAFF.

The chain joins TRBV7-2 to TRBJ2-2, with 8 bases aligning to TRBD2. The CDR3 is 14 amino acids. Germline trimming cut 0 bases from V and 6 bases from J; bases unmatched to any gene: 0. The germline V gene encodes CDR1 SGHTA and CDR2 FQGNSA. The DNA for the CDR3 is TGTGCCAGCAGCTTAGCGCGGGGGGCCGGGGAGCTGTTTTTT. Translating it yields CASSLARGAGELFF.

The sample holds a few counts of this clone. The chain carries TRBV2 and TRBJ1-2, with D perhaps matching TRBD1 (5 bases). Between the trimmed V and J ends, which lost 6 bases and 2 bases, there was a span of 19 bases. CDR1 and CDR2 (germline): SNHLY, FYNNEI. This CDR3 is built from 16 residues. Written as DNA, the CDR3 is TGTGCCAGCAGCCTTGTGGAAGGGGCGTCCAACTATGGCTACACCTTC. Translating it yields CASSLVEGASNYGYTF.

The count of this clone is one. V usage is TRBV4-3 and J usage is TRBJ2-4, with TRBD2 matching over 11 bases. Germline CDR1 reads LGHNA; CDR2 reads YSLEER. CDR3 length: 17 amino acids. Trimming removed 4 bases from V and 5 bases from J; junction bases left unmatched: 10. The CDR3 protein is CASSRLAGGPGQNIQYF. DNA of the CDR3: TGCGCCAGCAGCCGTCTAGCGGGAGGACCCGGCCAAAACATTCAGTACTTC.

The chain has TRBV7-9 and TRBJ1-1; 7 bases align to TRBD1. Germline V gene sequence: CDR1 SEHNR, CDR2 FQNEAQ (reference sequence). The J segment lost 3 bases and the V segment lost 6 bases, leaving 7 bases of the junction unmatched. This CDR3 comprises 14 residues. The CDR3 region has the DNA TGTGCCAGCAGACCCGAGCAGGGGGACACTGAAGCTTTCTTT. The encoded protein is CASRPEQGDTEAFF.

The chain recombines TRBV3-1 (or the pseudogene TRBV3-2) with TRBJ2-3, with D unresolved. Germline CDR1 reads LGHDT; CDR2 reads YNNKEL (reference sequence). CDR3 size: 15 residues. The ends were cut back, 4 bases at V and 2 bases at J, with 13 bases in the middle. The CDR3 DNA follows: TGTGCCAGCAGCCCTAGAGTGGTGGACACAGATACGCAGTATTTT. Protein product: CASSPRVVDTDTQYF.

The rearrangement joins TRBV15 to TRBJ2-7; 8 nucleotides match TRBD1. Germline V lookup: CDR1 LNHNV, CDR2 YYDKDF (reference sequence). V lost 1 base to trimming and J lost 3 bases; unmatched junction nucleotides: 8. There are 16 residues in the CDR3. The CDR3 bases are TGTGCCACCAGCAGAGCCCAGGACAGGGCTGTCTACGAGCAGTACTTC. Amino acids: CATSRAQDRAVYEQYF.

The chain couples TRBV6-5 to TRBJ1-1; D unclear. CDR1 MNHEY and CDR2 SVGAGI come from the germline V gene. There are 13 residues in the CDR3. V lost 5 bases and J lost 7, with 14 bases in between. The CDR3: CASSHDGEGEAFF. DNA of the CDR3: TGTGCCAGCAGTCACGACGGAGAGGGTGAAGCTTTCTTT.

This clone was detected once. The chain couples TRBV13 to TRBJ1-6; D gene ambiguous. V was pared by 1 base and J by 12 bases, with 7 bases between. The germline V gene has CDR1 PRHDT and CDR2 FYEKMQ (reference sequence). This CDR3 spans 12 amino acids. The CDR3 here is CASSLAGVPLHF. The DNA for the CDR3 is TGTGCCAGCAGCTTAGCCGGGGTACCCCTCCACTTT.

This chain connects TRBV19 to TRBJ1-2, with TRBD1 matching 7 bases. V lost 3 bases and J lost 6; bases outside the gene matches: 10. The CDR3 spans 15 residues. In germline, CDR1 is LNHDA, CDR2 SQIVND (reference sequence). CDR3 in amino acids: CASSISLGGFNGYTF. CDR3 DNA: TGTGCCAGTAGTATTTCACTAGGGGGCTTCAATGGCTACACCTTC.

The chain has TRBV6-5 and TRBJ2-5; D is perhaps TRBD1 (6 bases). Deletions cut 6 bases from V and 1 base from J, with 15 bases between. The CDR3 is made up of 15 amino acids. Germline loops: CDR1 MNHEY, CDR2 SVGAGI. In DNA form, the CDR3 reads TGTGCCAGCAGCCGATACCGGACAGCCCAAGAGACCCAGTACTTC. This translates into CASSRYRTAQETQYF.

The rearrangement uses TRBV6-6 and TRBJ2-7; TRBD2 matches at 14 bases. Germline loops: CDR1 MNHNY, CDR2 SVGAGI (reference sequence). The V and J ends lost 7 bases and 6 bases, in that order; junction bases with no gene match: 8. This CDR3 comprises 15 residues. The CDR3 region is CASTMTSGRAGEQYF. The CDR3, as DNA: TGTGCCAGCACTATGACTAGCGGGAGGGCCGGCGAGCAGTACTTC.

As concerns this clone: The same CDR3 is also encoded by other DNA sequences in this sample. The J gene is TRBJ2-5, the V gene TRBV3-1 (or the pseudogene TRBV3-2); D uncertain. The CDR3 runs to 12 residues. Between the trimmed V and J ends, which lost 1 base and 4 bases, there was a span of 4 bases. In germline, CDR1 is LGHDT, CDR2 YNNKEL (reference sequence). DNA for the CDR3: TGTGCCAGCAGCCAAGTTCGAGAGACCCAGTACTTC. It is translated as CASSQVRETQYF.

The V and J genes are TRBV23-1 and TRBJ1-1; weak D call: TRBD1 (5 bases). TRBV23-1 qualifies as an ORF whose function is uncertain. V lost 0 bases and J 0 bases, leaving 17 bases between the germline ends. The CDR3 totals 18 residues. The CDR3 region has the DNA TGCGCCAGCAGTCAATCGGGGCAGATAGGGCAAATGAACACTGAAGCTTTCTTT. Encoded protein: CASSQSGQIGQMNTEAFF.

The rearrangement uses TRBV25-1 and TRBJ1-2; D is undetermined. The CDR3 covers 13 residues. V lost 2 bases and J lost 4, with 8 bases in between. Germline V gene data show CDR1 as MGHDK and CDR2 as SYGVNS. The CDR3 loop is CASSEQTLYGYTF. The CDR3 DNA sequence: TGTGCCAGCAGTGAACAGACACTCTATGGCTACACCTTC.

This chain links TRBV5-5 with TRBJ2-5, with D possibly matching TRBD1 (5 bases). This CDR3 comprises 14 residues. Germline CDR1 SGHKS, CDR2 YYEKEE (reference sequence). V lost 0 bases, J lost 7 bases, and 13 bases lay in between. CDR3 DNA: TGTGCCAGCAGCTTGGTTGACAGCTCGGGGACCCAGTACTTC. Protein product: CASSLVDSSGTQYF.

This sequence joins TRBV5-1 and TRBJ1-6; possibly TRBD1 for D (6 bases). Germline loops: CDR1 SGHRS, CDR2 YFSETQ. V was clipped by 2 bases and J by 10 bases, with 13 bases between them. This CDR3 comprises 14 residues. The CDR3 sequence is CASSFRQASSPLHF. The CDR3 nucleotides read TGCGCCAGCAGCTTTAGACAGGCGTCATCACCCCTCCACTTT.

The chain employs TRBV13 and TRBJ2-7; a weak D match, TRBD1 (7 bases). The length of the CDR3 is 18 residues. V shed 8 bases and J shed 5 bases, with 31 bases lying between them. CDR1 and CDR2 (germline): PRHDT, FYEKMQ (reference sequence). The CDR3 nucleotides are TGTGCCAGCTCGGAGGGACCGGGACAGATACCCTTCGGGAACGAGCAGTACTTC. Amino acid sequence: CASSEGPGQIPFGNEQYF.

The chain is built from TRBV21-1 and TRBJ1-6. TRBV21-1 is marked as a pseudogene. The CDR3 has 16 residues. The CDR3 DNA is TGTGCCAGCAGCCCCCGGGAGAACTCCTATAATTCACCCCTCCACTTT. Translating it yields CASSPRENSYNSPLHF.

V and J are TRBV19 and TRBJ1-1; TRBD1 aligns across 9 bases. The CDR3 is made up of 16 amino acids. After removal of 4 bases from V and 6 bases from J, the junction contained 12 bases not matched to a gene. Germline loops: CDR1 LNHDA, CDR2 SQIVND (reference sequence). The CDR3 spells CASSTYFGTGIAEAFF. The CDR3 DNA is TGTGCCAGTAGTACATATTTCGGGACAGGGATCGCTGAAGCTTTCTTT.

The gene calls are TRBV5-1 and TRBJ2-2; D remains ambiguous. The CDR3 length is 15 residues. V lost 0 bases, J lost 4 bases, and 10 bases lay in between. Germline-derived CDR1 and CDR2 are SGHRS and YFSETQ. The CDR3 sequence is CASSLAPSRTGELFF. The CDR3 nucleotides are TGCGCCAGCAGCTTGGCTCCCAGTCGCACCGGGGAGCTGTTTTTT. The full variable domain, its missing parts supplied by reference TRBV5-1 and TRBJ2-2, is KAGVTQTPRYLIKTRGQQVTLSCSPISGHRSVSWYQQTPGQGLQFLFEYFSETQRNKGNFPGRFSGRQFSNSRSEMNVSTLELGDSALYLCASSLAPSRTGELFFGEGSRLTVL.

This CDR3 is CASSSARQHF. The DNA of the CDR3 is TGTGCCAGCAGCTCCGCCCGGCAGCATTTT. The V gene is TRBV28, the J gene TRBJ1-5, with unresolved D. CDR1 MDHEN and CDR2 SYDVKM come from the germline V gene. Trimming stripped 6 bases from V and 13 bases from J, with 10 bases between. The CDR3 covers 10 residues.

J is TRBJ1-1 and V is TRBV27, with 7 nucleotides matching TRBD1. The J segment lost 1 base and the V segment lost 7 bases, leaving 9 bases of the junction unmatched. CDR3 size: 15 residues. Germline V CDR1 and CDR2: MNHEY, SMNVEV (reference sequence). The CDR3 nucleotides read TGTGCCAGCAACAAGGGGGCGATTCAGAACACTGAAGCTTTCTTT. This encodes CASNKGAIQNTEAFF.

This chain links TRBV6-5 with TRBJ1-1, with D maybe TRBD1 (5 bases). Germline values: CDR1 MNHEY, CDR2 SVGAGI. V lost 6 bases and J 1 base, leaving 6 bases between the germline ends. The CDR3 consists of 12 residues. The CDR3 region has the DNA TGTGCCAGCAGACAGGCGAACACTGAAGCTTTCTTT. It is translated as CASRQANTEAFF.

The genes are TRBV4-1 and TRBJ1-1; 8 positions match TRBD1. J was trimmed by 5 bases and V by 5 bases; bases with no gene match: 7. From germline, CDR1 is MGHRA and CDR2 YSYEKL. The CDR3 spans 14 residues. The CDR3 DNA is TGCGCCAGCAGCAAAGGACAGGGAGGAACTGAAGCTTTCTTT. Translation: CASSKGQGGTEAFF.

DNA for the CDR3: TGTGCCAGCAGTCAAGGACAGGGGGGATACGAGCAGTACTTC. This gives the protein CASSQGQGGYEQYF. The chain recombines TRBV5-4 with TRBJ2-7; 10 bases are shared with TRBD1. CDR3 length: 14 residues. CDR1 SGHNT and CDR2 YYREEE come from the germline V gene (reference sequence). V lost 5 bases to trimming and J lost 4 bases; unmatched junction nucleotides: 6.

The chain has TRBV5-1 and TRBJ1-3, with a tentative D call TRBD1 (6 bases). The CDR3 is made up of 16 amino acids. Germline CDR1 and CDR2: SGHRS and YFSETQ. Trimming left V 1 base short and J 0 bases short, with 11 bases between. The CDR3 region has the DNA TGCGCCAGCAGCTTGCTACAGGGTGCCTCTGGAAACACCATATATTTT. Its protein product is CASSLLQGASGNTIYF.

The V gene is TRBV24-1, the J gene TRBJ1-1; TRBD1 is a possible D gene (5 bases). CDR1 is KGHDR, CDR2 SFDVKD, per germline. V shed 2 bases and J shed 1 base, with 19 bases lying between them. This CDR3 spans 18 amino acids. CDR3 coding DNA: TGTGCCACCAGTGATTCGAGACAACCAGGGAGGTCGAACACTGAAGCTTTCTTT. Protein: CATSDSRQPGRSNTEAFF.

This chain connects TRBV6-1 to TRBJ1-3; weak D call: TRBD1 (6 bases). V lost 2 bases and J lost 3, with 8 bases in between. This CDR3 region has 14 residues. Germline V lookup: CDR1 MNHNS, CDR2 SASEGT. The CDR3 region is CASSEQGSGNTIYF. CDR3 coding DNA: TGTGCCAGCAGTGAACAGGGGAGTGGAAACACCATATATTTT.

This chain links TRBV2 with TRBJ1-1, with a tentative D call TRBD1 (5 bases). Germline CDR1 SNHLY, CDR2 FYNNEI. Trimming removed 6 bases from V and 3 bases from J, with 14 bases in between. This CDR3 contains 14 residues. The CDR3 coding sequence is TGTGCCAGCAGAGAATATGGGGGGTACACTGAAGCTTTCTTT. Amino acids: CASREYGGYTEAFF. Full variable domain (remainder filled in from reference TRBV2 and TRBJ1-1): EPEVTQTPSHQVTQMGQEVILRCVPISNHLYFYWYRQILGQKVEFLVSFYNNEISEKSEIFDDQFSVERPDGSNFTLKIRSTKLEDSAMYFCASREYGGYTEAFFGQGTRLTVV.

The chain recombines TRBV2 with TRBJ1-1; 7 bases align to TRBD1. The CDR3 loop spans 14 amino acids. Germline-derived CDR1 and CDR2 are SNHLY and FYNNEI. V lost 6 bases and J lost 3; bases outside the gene matches: 7. Here the CDR3 reads CASRGDRTYTEAFF. DNA of the CDR3: TGTGCCAGCAGGGGGGACAGAACGTACACTGAAGCTTTCTTT.